The present T cell receptor beta chain was sequenced within a study of tissue T cells after allogeneic stem cell transplantation. The protocol was immunoSEQ multiplex PCR, while the TCRdb copy is restricted to in-frame clones and leaves out a portion. This table has more than 6,500 clones, approximately 34% appearing once. This clone is classed as medium-sized. Any gene name here is a mouse gene name. The CDR3 is cut off 1 residue early in the read; its end comes from the germline J gene. Documented time point: mouse harvest day 14 after allogeneic transplant. The graft held 10^6 splenic CD5+ T cells and 10^7 T-cell-depleted bone marrow cells. CDR3 length: 14 residues. Germline assignment: CDR1 KGHPV and CDR2 FQNQEV (reference sequence). V lost 4 bases and J 0 bases, leaving 7 bases between the germline ends.

The chain uses TRBV26 and TRBJ2-1; D is uncertain. The clonotype was recovered from a female BALB/c mouse given C57BL/6 T cells with graft-versus-host disease after an allogeneic hematopoietic cell transplant. Sequencing input: skin. CDR3 sequence reads: CASSHDNNYAEQFF. The part of the CDR3 DNA that was read is TGTGCCAGCAGTCACGACAATAACTATGCTGAGCAGTTC.